Presented here are 2 T cell receptor beta chains from one specimen sequenced in a study of shared clonotypes between healthy human individuals. The assay was immunoSEQ multiplex PCR, and TCRdb's table has in-frame clones only and misses some. The table lists 500,000 to 650,000 clones, around 81% of them singletons. Sequenced material: PBMCs. These receptors all come from a woman aged 40 to 50 in good health. Some clones in this sample may be carry-over from other donors' samples.

The rearrangement joins TRBV18 to TRBJ2-1; 12 positions match TRBD2. Losses at the gene ends were 8 bases for V and 4 bases for J; bases not matched to a gene: 9. This CDR3 is built from 16 residues. Per germline, CDR1 KGHSH and CDR2 LQKENI. This chain's CDR3 is CASRLAGAPPYNEQFF. The DNA of the CDR3 is TGTGCCAGCAGACTAGCGGGAGCCCCGCCTTACAATGAGCAGTTCTTC.

The chain is built from TRBV11-3 and TRBJ2-3; D not resolved. Germline V gene data show CDR1 as SGHNT and CDR2 as YENEEA. The CDR3 is 15 residues long. Trimming removed 5 bases at V and 4 bases at J, with 16 bases between. The CDR3 is CASSPGPLKADTQYF. CDR3 coding DNA: TGTGCCAGCAGCCCCGGACCGCTCAAGGCAGATACGCAGTATTTT.